Listed below are T cell receptor beta chains from one sample, sequenced in a study of T cells in Graves' hyperthyroidism and ophthalmopathy. From the multiplex PCR reads, TCRdb called clonotypes with MiXCR, one entry per CDR3 protein. The data hold roughly 420,000 distinct CDR3 sequences, with around 13% observed a single time. The source material was blood. All receptors come from a woman younger than 30 with Graves' hyperthyroidism. Both conserved end residues are part of each CDR3. D genes are given only for firm matches. The size entry is marked missing in some rows and otherwise reads once, few, many or a size class.

v_call: TRBV5-6; j_call: TRBJ2-3; d_call: -; clone_size: many; cdr3_aa: CASSLEAFPDTQYF; cdr3_nt: TGTGCCAGCAGTCTCGAGGCTTTCCCAGATACGCAGTATTTT
v_call: TRBV5-5; j_call: TRBJ2-1; d_call: -; clone_size: -; cdr3_aa: CASSPDQGNEQFF; cdr3_nt: TGTGCCAGCAGCCCCGATCAGGGCAATGAGCAGTTCTTC
v_call: TRBV13; j_call: TRBJ2-7; d_call: -; clone_size: few; cdr3_aa: CASSPYWVPYEQYF; cdr3_nt: TGTGCCAGCAGCCCCTATTGGGTTCCCTACGAGCAGTACTTC
v_call: TRBV7-9; j_call: TRBJ2-7; d_call: -; clone_size: few; cdr3_aa: CASRRQDEQYF; cdr3_nt: TGTGCCAGCAGGCGCCAGGACGAGCAGTACTTC
v_call: TRBV15; j_call: TRBJ2-7; d_call: TRBD1; clone_size: medium-sized; cdr3_aa: CATSGGTGLTYEQYF; cdr3_nt: TGTGCCACCAGCGGGGGGACAGGGCTGACCTACGAGCAGTACTTC
v_call: TRBV15; j_call: TRBJ1-2; d_call: -; clone_size: many; cdr3_aa: CATSRVPQRQDGYTF; cdr3_nt: TGTGCCACCAGCAGGGTCCCTCAAAGGCAGGATGGCTACACCTTC
v_call: TRBV18; j_call: TRBJ2-7; d_call: TRBD2; clone_size: many; cdr3_aa: CASSPIASGGSHEQYF; cdr3_nt: TGTGCCAGCTCACCCATCGCTTCGGGAGGGAGCCACGAGCAGTACTTC
v_call: TRBV28; j_call: TRBJ1-5; d_call: -; clone_size: few; cdr3_aa: CASSFRLAGYSNQPQHF; cdr3_nt: TGTGCCAGCAGTTTTCGTTTGGCAGGGTATAGCAATCAGCCCCAGCATTTT
v_call: TRBV6-1; j_call: TRBJ2-7; d_call: TRBD1; clone_size: many; cdr3_aa: CASNLQGSSYEQYF; cdr3_nt: TGTGCCAGCAACTTACAGGGGAGCTCCTACGAGCAGTACTTC
v_call: TRBV11-2; j_call: TRBJ1-1; d_call: -; clone_size: many; cdr3_aa: CASSLVGGTEAFF; cdr3_nt: TGTGCCAGCAGCTTAGTGGGGGGAACTGAAGCTTTCTTT
v_call: TRBV3-1; j_call: TRBJ2-7; d_call: -; clone_size: many; cdr3_aa: CASSRGGSEQYF; cdr3_nt: TGTGCCAGCAGCCGCGGGGGCTCCGAGCAGTACTTC
v_call: TRBV18; j_call: TRBJ1-5; d_call: -; clone_size: many; cdr3_aa: CASSLGAFGWPQHF; cdr3_nt: TGTGCCAGCTCATTAGGGGCGTTTGGTTGGCCCCAGCATTTT
v_call: TRBV19; j_call: TRBJ1-1; d_call: TRBD1; clone_size: -; cdr3_aa: CASSSGQGSVTEAFF; cdr3_nt: TGTGCCAGTAGCTCGGGACAGGGATCTGTCACTGAAGCTTTCTTT
v_call: TRBV6-4; j_call: TRBJ1-5; d_call: -; clone_size: few; cdr3_aa: CASSERHSQPQHF; cdr3_nt: TGTGCCAGCAGTGAACGCCACAGCCAGCCCCAGCATTTT
v_call: TRBV20-1; j_call: TRBJ1-5; d_call: -; clone_size: few; cdr3_aa: CSASPRGNQPQHF; cdr3_nt: TGCAGTGCTAGTCCTAGGGGCAATCAGCCCCAGCATTTT
v_call: TRBV28; j_call: TRBJ2-7; d_call: TRBD2; clone_size: many; cdr3_aa: CASSSTSLYEQYF; cdr3_nt: TGTGCCAGCAGTTCGACTAGCCTCTACGAGCAGTACTTC
v_call: TRBV10-3; j_call: TRBJ2-3; d_call: -; clone_size: many; cdr3_aa: CAISGVVDTQYF; cdr3_nt: TGTGCCATCAGTGGAGTAGTAGATACGCAGTATTTT
v_call: TRBV12-5; j_call: TRBJ2-1; d_call: TRBD2; clone_size: -; cdr3_aa: CASGLGSGSANEQFF; cdr3_nt: TGTGCTAGTGGTTTGGGTAGCGGGAGTGCTAATGAGCAGTTCTTC
v_call: TRBV5-8; j_call: TRBJ2-1; d_call: -; clone_size: -; cdr3_aa: CASSLKSRLYNEQFF; cdr3_nt: TGTGCCAGCAGCCTTAAGAGTAGGTTATACAATGAGCAGTTCTTC
v_call: TRBV30; j_call: TRBJ2-1; d_call: -; clone_size: many; cdr3_aa: CAWSPYNEQFF; cdr3_nt: TGTGCCTGGTCGCCTTACAATGAGCAGTTCTTC
v_call: TRBV19; j_call: TRBJ2-1; d_call: -; clone_size: many; cdr3_aa: CASSIQGSYNEQFF; cdr3_nt: TGTGCCAGTAGTATTCAGGGGTCCTACAATGAGCAGTTCTTC
v_call: TRBV6-1; j_call: TRBJ2-2; d_call: -; clone_size: many; cdr3_aa: CASSPLQNTGELFF; cdr3_nt: TGTGCCAGCAGTCCTCTACAGAACACCGGGGAGCTGTTTTTT
v_call: TRBV5-1; j_call: TRBJ1-2; d_call: TRBD1; clone_size: many; cdr3_aa: CASSTSPGQGFGYTF; cdr3_nt: TGCGCCAGCAGCACCTCCCCGGGACAGGGGTTTGGCTACACCTTC